This T cell receptor beta chain comes out of a study of blood T cell repertoires in COVID-19. About the study: Specimens from acute and convalescent COVID-19 originated in the United States, Italy and Spain. T cells, B-cell-depleted T cells, or PBMCs provided the cDNA or gDNA that served as material.

V was pared by 0 bases and J by 7 bases, with 7 bases between. Germline V gene lookup returns CDR1 SGHVS and CDR2 FQNEAQ. This CDR3 contains 13 residues. As originally analysed: Amplification with reference gene primers provided the estimates of nucleated cell counts. Sequencing used immunoSEQ multiplex PCR; TCRdb keeps in-frame clones, though not all of them. For V, J and clone size, that table is used; D and trimming come from the DNA. The sample has a few hundred thousand clones; 75% to 90% are singletons. The TCR was taken from a man aged 30 to 45 who had recovered from COVID-19. The sequenced material came from peripheral blood. The rearrangement links TRBV7-8 to TRBJ1-3; D remains unclear. CDR3 bases: TGTGCCAGCAGCTTAGCGTCGGGGAACACCATATATTTT. Translation gives CASSLASGNTIYF.